This T cell receptor (beta chain) was captured by sequencing in a study of control samples from healthy donors and cancer patients. The repertoire was sequenced with immunoSEQ multiplex PCR; TCRdb's copy has only in-frame clones and lacks some. The data show tens of thousands of clones, more than 65% seen once. The CDR3 has 14 residues. V was shortened by 6 bases and J by 6 bases, with 18 bases between the two germline ends. Germline CDR1 is WSHSY and CDR2 is SAAADI. This chain connects TRBV10-2 to TRBJ2-7, with D uncertain. Material: formalin-fixed, paraffin-embedded tissue. The sequence was collected from a male donor with melanoma. The CDR3 sequence is CASRERPAMGEQYF. The CDR3 DNA reads as TGCGCCAGCAGGGAGAGACCCGCCATGGGCGAGCAGTACTTC.